The clone carrying this T cell receptor beta chain has just a few counts. This sample was included in a study of Graves' ophthalmopathy and Graves' hyperthyroidism. Amplified material comprised TCR beta CDR3 regions derived from RNA transcripts. The workflow started with a first-round RT-PCR run with HTBI primers and then moved on to a second-round multiplex PCR. TCRdb re-derived calls from the multiplex PCR reads in MiXCR, one entry per CDR3 protein. Of around 600,000 distinct CDR3 sequences listed, about 40% are singletons. J gave up 6 bases and V 7 bases, and 5 bases lay outside the gene matches. CDR3 length: 13 residues. Germline V gene data show CDR1 as MNHEY and CDR2 as SMNVEV (reference sequence).

This receptor was identified in an adult man with Graves' ophthalmopathy. This chain joins TRBV27 and TRBJ1-1; 10 nucleotides agree with TRBD1. The sequencing sample was made of peripheral blood. The CDR3 here is CASKLGTGAEAFF. CDR3 sequence (DNA): TGTGCCAGCAAGCTGGGGACAGGGGCTGAAGCTTTCTTT.